The 18 T cell receptor beta chains in this list originate from one sample, sequenced in a study of shared clonotypes between healthy human individuals. The assay was immunoSEQ multiplex PCR, and TCRdb's table has in-frame clones only and misses some. The profile shows roughly 320,000 clones, over 75% of them singletons. Sequenced: memory CD8+ T cells sorted from blood. Noted subset: CD45RO+ cells pooled with CCR7-negative TemRA cells. These receptors were obtained from a man aged 18 to 30 in good health.

The chain couples TRBV6-6 to TRBJ1-2; perhaps TRBD1 as D (6 bases). Germline CDR1 reads MNHNY; CDR2 reads SVGAGI (reference sequence). The V gene lost 4 bases and the J gene lost 6 bases, with 18 bases spanning the gap. The CDR3 covers 15 residues. The chain's CDR3 is CASSSVTQGVDGYTF. In nucleotides, the CDR3 is TGTGCCAGCAGTTCCGTCACACAGGGAGTGGATGGCTACACCTTC.

The sample holds a few counts of this clone. The chain couples TRBV9 to TRBJ2-4; D not certain. V was clipped by 2 bases and J by 1 base, with 7 bases between them. Germline CDR1 and CDR2: SGDLS and YYNGEE. The CDR3 runs to 14 residues. The CDR3 DNA follows: TGTGCCAGCAGCGTCGGCTGGGCCAAAAACATTCAGTACTTC. Residues: CASSVGWAKNIQYF.

This sequence joins TRBV13 and TRBJ1-1; D uncertain. The CDR3 has 13 residues. The germline V and J ends were trimmed by 4 bases and 0 bases, with 6 bases remaining between them. Germline CDR1 and CDR2: PRHDT and FYEKMQ (reference sequence). Here the CDR3 reads CASSSSMNTEAFF. The CDR3 nucleotides are TGTGCCAGCAGCTCGTCAATGAACACTGAAGCTTTCTTT.

This clone was seen a handful of times. The rearrangement uses TRBV9 and TRBJ2-3, with D uncertain. V lost 2 bases and J lost 3, with 13 bases in between. The CDR3 sequence is 15 residues long. In germline, CDR1 is SGDLS, CDR2 YYNGEE. The CDR3 DNA is TGTGCCAGCAGCGTTCAGGATTCCATAACAGATACGCAGTATTTT. Its translation is CASSVQDSITDTQYF.

This clone was found once. V and J are TRBV25-1 and TRBJ2-7; 11 bases line up with TRBD2. Trimming removed 2 bases from V and 0 bases from J; junction bases left unmatched: 3. The CDR3 has 16 amino acids. CDR1 MGHDK and CDR2 SYGVNS come from the germline V gene. CDR3: CASSEATSGSSYEQYF. The CDR3 nucleotides are TGTGCCAGCAGTGAAGCAACTAGCGGGAGCTCCTACGAGCAGTACTTC.

This clone was seen more than once but under ten times. Other DNA sequences in this sample translate to the same CDR3. This rearrangement joins TRBV9 to TRBJ1-4; D ambiguous. The CDR3 consists of 12 residues. CDR1 SGDLS and CDR2 YYNGEE come from the germline V gene. V lost 2 bases and J 7 bases, leaving 6 bases between the germline ends. The CDR3 coding sequence is TGTGCCAGCAGCGTCGACGGTGAAAAACTGTTTTTT. Translation gives CASSVDGEKLFF.

The gene calls are TRBV4-1 and TRBJ2-7; 9 positions agree with TRBD1. The V and J ends lost 1 base and 2 bases, in that order; junction bases with no gene match: 3. This CDR3 has 15 residues. CDR1 is MGHRA and CDR2 is YSYEKL in the germline V gene. CDR3 sequence (DNA): TGCGCCAGCAGCCAAGGGACAGGGGTCGCCTACGAGCAGTACTTC. The encoded protein is CASSQGTGVAYEQYF.

V usage is TRBV7-6 and J usage is TRBJ2-5; perhaps TRBD1 as D (6 bases). V was cut by 0 bases and J by 5 bases, with 13 bases left in between. CDR3 length equals 15 residues. Per germline, CDR1 SGHVS and CDR2 FNYEAQ. The CDR3 loop reads CASSLAQDRGETQYF. For the CDR3, the DNA is TGTGCCAGCAGCTTAGCCCAGGACAGAGGGGAGACCCAGTACTTC.

Worth noting for this clone: Other DNA sequences in this sample translate to the same CDR3. The chain links TRBV6-5 to TRBJ2-3; D is perhaps TRBD2 (5 bases). Germline loops: CDR1 MNHEY, CDR2 SVGAGI. V was shortened by 0 bases and J by 0 bases, with 7 bases between the two germline ends. The CDR3 contains 15 residues. In DNA, the CDR3 is TGTGCCAGCAGTTACTCGGGAGAAAGCACAGATACGCAGTATTTT. Residues: CASSYSGESTDTQYF.

V gene TRBV27 combines with J gene TRBJ1-2; a weak D match, TRBD1 (5 bases). V was trimmed by 5 bases and J by 6 bases, leaving 13 bases between them. The CDR3 runs to 13 residues. Germline lookup yields CDR1 MNHEY and CDR2 SMNVEV (reference sequence). CDR3 bases: TGTGCCAGCAGTCGGGACTTTGGGCATGGCTACACCTTC. This gives the protein CASSRDFGHGYTF.

The chain carries TRBV6-5 and TRBJ2-7, with 7 nucleotides matching TRBD2. From germline, CDR1 is MNHEY and CDR2 SVGAGI. CDR3 length: 15 residues. V lost 0 bases to trimming and J lost 2 bases; unmatched junction nucleotides: 4. The CDR3 DNA sequence: TGTGCCAGCAGTTACTCGACTAGCCGGACCTACGAGCAGTACTTC. This sequence encodes CASSYSTSRTYEQYF.

The chain joins TRBV29-1 to TRBJ2-1; TRBD2 matches 8 bases. This CDR3 is built from 13 residues. V was pared by 4 bases and J by 4 bases, with 3 bases of the junction left unmatched. Looked up from germline, CDR1 is SQVTM and CDR2 is ANQGSEA. In DNA form, the CDR3 reads TGCAGCGTTGGCCCTAGCGGGTACAATGAGCAGTTCTTC. Amino acids: CSVGPSGYNEQFF.

CDR3 loop: CASTTGPGYDEQFF. The DNA for the CDR3 is TGTGCCAGCACCACAGGGCCCGGTTACGATGAGCAGTTCTTC. The V call is TRBV2, the J call TRBJ2-1; a possible D gene is TRBD1 (6 bases). V lost 7 bases and J lost 8, with 18 bases in between. Germline loops: CDR1 SNHLY, CDR2 FYNNEI. The CDR3 runs 14 residues.

The genes are TRBV30 and TRBJ2-1; no definite D call. Trimming left V 4 bases short and J 8 bases short, with 21 bases between. CDR1 is GTSNPN and CDR2 is SVGIG in the germline V gene (reference sequence). The CDR3 length is 15 residues. This chain's CDR3 is CAWTMNAPIVDEQFF. The CDR3 DNA reads as TGTGCCTGGACAATGAACGCTCCGATAGTCGATGAGCAGTTCTTC.

V gene TRBV27 combines with J gene TRBJ1-1; D gene unclear. Germline CDR1 reads MNHEY; CDR2 reads SMNVEV (reference sequence). CDR3 length: 14 residues. Trimming left V 2 bases short and J 1 base short, with 8 bases between. The CDR3 spells CASSLLAGNTEAFF. The CDR3 DNA is TGTGCCAGCAGTTTACTAGCAGGGAACACTGAAGCTTTCTTT.

The sample holds one count of this clone. This chain links TRBV7-9 with TRBJ1-1, with unresolved D. V was shortened by 1 base and J by 6 bases, with 15 bases between the two germline ends. CDR1 and CDR2 (germline): SEHNR, FQNEAQ (reference sequence). The CDR3 sequence is 15 residues long. The chain's CDR3 is CASSLVVVNGAEAFF. Here the CDR3 DNA reads TGTGCCAGCAGCTTAGTTGTGGTTAACGGCGCTGAAGCTTTCTTT.

The chain recombines TRBV6-5 with TRBJ1-1, with 8 bases aligning to TRBD1. Germline V gives CDR1 MNHEY, CDR2 SVGAGI. With V trimmed by 4 bases and J by 6 bases, 4 bases remained unmatched. This CDR3 spans 13 amino acids. CDR3 DNA: TGTGCCAGCAGTTTTGGACAGGGTCCTGAAGCTTTCTTT. It translates to CASSFGQGPEAFF.

V is TRBV9 and J is TRBJ2-3; a possible D gene is TRBD1 (5 bases). The ends were cut back, 4 bases at V and 6 bases at J, with 15 bases in the middle. The germline V gene has CDR1 SGDLS and CDR2 YYNGEE. The CDR3 contains 14 residues. In DNA form, the CDR3 reads TGTGCCAGCAGCACTCAGGGTATTGCCGATACGCAGTATTTT. Amino acids: CASSTQGIADTQYF.